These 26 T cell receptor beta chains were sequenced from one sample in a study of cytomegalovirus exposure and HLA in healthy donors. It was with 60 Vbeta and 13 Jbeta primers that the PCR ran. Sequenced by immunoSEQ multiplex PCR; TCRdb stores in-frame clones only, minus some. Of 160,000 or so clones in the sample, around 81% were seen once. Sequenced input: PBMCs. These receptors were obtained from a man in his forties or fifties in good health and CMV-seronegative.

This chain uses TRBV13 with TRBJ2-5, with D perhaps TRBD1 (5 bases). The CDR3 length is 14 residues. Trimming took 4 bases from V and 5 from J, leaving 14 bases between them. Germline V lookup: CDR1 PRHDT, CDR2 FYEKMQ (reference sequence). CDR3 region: CASSSTWGRETQYF. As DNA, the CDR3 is TGTGCCAGCAGCTCGACATGGGGCCGGGAGACCCAGTACTTC.

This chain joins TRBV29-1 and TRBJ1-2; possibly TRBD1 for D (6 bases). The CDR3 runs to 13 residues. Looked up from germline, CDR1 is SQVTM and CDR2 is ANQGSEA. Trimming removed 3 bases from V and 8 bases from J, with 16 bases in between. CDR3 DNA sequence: TGCAGCGTTGAGGCCTTCGGGGGGCAGGGCTACACCTTC. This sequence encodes CSVEAFGGQGYTF. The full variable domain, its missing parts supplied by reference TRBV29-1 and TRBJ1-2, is SAVISQKPSRDICQRGTSLTIQCQVDSQVTMMFWYRQQPGQSLTLIATANQGSEATYESGFVIDKFPISRPNLTFSTLTVSNMSPEDSSIYLCSVEAFGGQGYTFGSGTRLTVV.

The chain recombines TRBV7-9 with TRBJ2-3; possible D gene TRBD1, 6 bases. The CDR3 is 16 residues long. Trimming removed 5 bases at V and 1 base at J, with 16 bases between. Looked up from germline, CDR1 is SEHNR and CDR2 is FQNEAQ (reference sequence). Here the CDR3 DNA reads TGTGCCAGCAGCCGCGGTTTGGGGGCAGGCACAGATACGCAGTATTTT. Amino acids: CASSRGLGAGTDTQYF.

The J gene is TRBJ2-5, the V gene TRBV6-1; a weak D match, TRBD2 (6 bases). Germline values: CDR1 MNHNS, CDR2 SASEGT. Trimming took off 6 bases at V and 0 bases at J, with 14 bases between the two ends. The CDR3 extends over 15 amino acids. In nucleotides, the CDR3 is TGTGCCAGCAGGCCGGGACTGACAAACCAAGAGACCCAGTACTTC. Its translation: CASRPGLTNQETQYF.

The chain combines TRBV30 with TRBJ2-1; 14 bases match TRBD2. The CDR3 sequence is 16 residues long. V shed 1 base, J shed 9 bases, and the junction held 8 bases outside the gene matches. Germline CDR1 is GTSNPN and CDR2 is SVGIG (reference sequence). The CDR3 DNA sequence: TGTGCCTGGAGTGAAGGGACTAGCGGGAGAGGGGGTGAGCAGTTCTTC. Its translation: CAWSEGTSGRGGEQFF.

Written as DNA, the CDR3 is TGCGCCAGCAGCGGAGGACAGGGAGTAGGTGGTGGGGGAAACACCATATATTTT. Translating it yields CASSGGQGVGGGGNTIYF. The chain is built from TRBV4-3 and TRBJ1-3; TRBD1 matches at 8 bases. Per the germline V gene, CDR1 is LGHNA and CDR2 is YSLEER. V lost 5 bases to trimming and J lost 4 bases; unmatched junction nucleotides: 16. CDR3 length: 18 amino acids.

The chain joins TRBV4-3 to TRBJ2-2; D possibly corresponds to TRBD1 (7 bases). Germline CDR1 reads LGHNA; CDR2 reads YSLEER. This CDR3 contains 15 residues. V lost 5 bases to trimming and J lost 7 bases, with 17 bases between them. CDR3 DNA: TGCGCCAGCAGCATTGGGGGGACAGAAGGCGGGGAGCTGTTTTTT. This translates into CASSIGGTEGGELFF.

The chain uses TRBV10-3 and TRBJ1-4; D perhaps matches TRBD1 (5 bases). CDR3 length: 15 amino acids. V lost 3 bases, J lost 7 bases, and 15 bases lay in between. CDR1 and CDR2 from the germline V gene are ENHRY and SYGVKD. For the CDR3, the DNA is TGTGCCATCAGTGACTTCGGGGGGGATGGTGAAAAACTGTTTTTT. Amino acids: CAISDFGGDGEKLFF.

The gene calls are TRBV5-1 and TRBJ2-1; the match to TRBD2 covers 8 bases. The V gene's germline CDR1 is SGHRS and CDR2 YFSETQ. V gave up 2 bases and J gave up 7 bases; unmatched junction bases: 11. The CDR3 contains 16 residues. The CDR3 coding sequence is TGCGCCAGCAGCTTAGAAACGGGAGGGTCAAAGAATGAGCAGTTCTTC. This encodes CASSLETGGSKNEQFF. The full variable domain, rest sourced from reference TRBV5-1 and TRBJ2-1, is KAGVTQTPRYLIKTRGQQVTLSCSPISGHRSVSWYQQTPGQGLQFLFEYFSETQRNKGNFPGRFSGRQFSNSRSEMNVSTLELGDSALYLCASSLETGGSKNEQFFGPGTRLTVL.

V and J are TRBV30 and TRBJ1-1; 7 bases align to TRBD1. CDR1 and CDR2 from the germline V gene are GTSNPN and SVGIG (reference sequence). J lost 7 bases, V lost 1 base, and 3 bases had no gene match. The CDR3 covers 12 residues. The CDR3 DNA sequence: TGTGCCTGGAGTGGGGGACAGATTGAAGCTTTCTTT. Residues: CAWSGGQIEAFF.

Here the CDR3 reads CASSPVTGFQNEQFF. In DNA, the CDR3 is TGTGCCAGCAGCCCTGTTACAGGGTTCCAAAATGAGCAGTTCTTC. The chain recombines TRBV14 with TRBJ2-1; D possibly corresponds to TRBD1 (6 bases). The CDR3 is 15 residues long. V dropped 4 bases and J dropped 7 bases, with 17 bases sitting between them. Germline CDR1 reads SGHDN; CDR2 reads FVKESK.

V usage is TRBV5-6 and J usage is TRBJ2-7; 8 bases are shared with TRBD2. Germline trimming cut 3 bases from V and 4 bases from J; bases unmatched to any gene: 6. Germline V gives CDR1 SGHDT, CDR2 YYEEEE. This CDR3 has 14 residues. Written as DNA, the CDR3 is TGTGCCAGCAGCTCCGGGACTAGTCCGTACGAGCAGTACTTC. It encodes CASSSGTSPYEQYF.

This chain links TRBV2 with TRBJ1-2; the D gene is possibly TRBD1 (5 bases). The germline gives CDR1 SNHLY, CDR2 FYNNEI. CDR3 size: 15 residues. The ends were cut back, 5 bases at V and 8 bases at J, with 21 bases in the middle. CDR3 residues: CASSIVARAEGGYTF. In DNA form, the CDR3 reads TGTGCCAGCAGTATTGTAGCCAGGGCCGAAGGCGGCTACACCTTC.

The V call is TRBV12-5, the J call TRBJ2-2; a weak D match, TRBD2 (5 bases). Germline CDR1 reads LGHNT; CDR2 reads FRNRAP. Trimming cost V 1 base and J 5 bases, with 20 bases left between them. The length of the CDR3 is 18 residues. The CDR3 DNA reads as TGTGCTAGTGGTTTGGCCCCGCCGGGGAGTGGGAGAACCGGGGAGCTGTTTTTT. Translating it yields CASGLAPPGSGRTGELFF.

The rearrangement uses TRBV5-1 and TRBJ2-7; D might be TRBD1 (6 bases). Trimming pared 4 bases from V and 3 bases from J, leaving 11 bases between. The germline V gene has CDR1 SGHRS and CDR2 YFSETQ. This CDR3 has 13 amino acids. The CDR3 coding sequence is TGCGCCAGCAGCACCCTGGACAGCTACGAGCAGTACTTC. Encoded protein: CASSTLDSYEQYF.

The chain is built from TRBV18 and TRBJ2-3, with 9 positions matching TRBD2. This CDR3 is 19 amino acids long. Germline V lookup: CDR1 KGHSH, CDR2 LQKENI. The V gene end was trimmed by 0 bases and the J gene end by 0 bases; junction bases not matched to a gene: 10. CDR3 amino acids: CASSPPGSGGLLSTDTQYF. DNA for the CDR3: TGTGCCAGCTCACCACCGGGGAGCGGGGGGCTCCTTAGCACAGATACGCAGTATTTT.

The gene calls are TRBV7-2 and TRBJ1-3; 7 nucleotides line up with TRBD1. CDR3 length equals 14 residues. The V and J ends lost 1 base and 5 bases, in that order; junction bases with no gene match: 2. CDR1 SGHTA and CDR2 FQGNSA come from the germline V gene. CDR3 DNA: TGTGCCAGCAGCTTAGAGACAGGGAGAAACACCATATATTTT. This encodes CASSLETGRNTIYF.

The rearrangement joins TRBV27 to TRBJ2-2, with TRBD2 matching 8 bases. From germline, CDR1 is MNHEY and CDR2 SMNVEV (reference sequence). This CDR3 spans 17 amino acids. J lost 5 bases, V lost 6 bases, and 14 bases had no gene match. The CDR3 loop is CASSRRGVPGGTGELFF. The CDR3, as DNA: TGTGCCAGCAGCCGGCGGGGGGTCCCGGGGGGGACCGGGGAGCTGTTTTTT.

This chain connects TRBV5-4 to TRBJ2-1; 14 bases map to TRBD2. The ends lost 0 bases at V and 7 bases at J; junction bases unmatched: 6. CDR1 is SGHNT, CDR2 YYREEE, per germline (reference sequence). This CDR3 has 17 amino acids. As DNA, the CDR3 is TGTGCCAGCAGCTTGGAAGCTAGGACTAGCGGGAGGAATGAGCAGTTCTTC. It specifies CASSLEARTSGRNEQFF.

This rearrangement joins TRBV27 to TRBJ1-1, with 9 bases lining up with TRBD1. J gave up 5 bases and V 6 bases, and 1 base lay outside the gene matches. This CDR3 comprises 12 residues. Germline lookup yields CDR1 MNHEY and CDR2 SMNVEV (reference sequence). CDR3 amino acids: CASRTGGTEAFF. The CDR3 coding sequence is TGTGCCAGCAGGACAGGGGGAACTGAAGCTTTCTTT.

CDR3 sequence (DNA): TGTGCCAGTAGTCCCTGGGGGGGGCAAGAGACCCAGTACTTC. Translated, it gives CASSPWGGQETQYF. The chain links TRBV19 to TRBJ2-5; 7 bases are shared with TRBD2. The V segment lost 5 bases and the J segment 2 bases; nucleotides outside the gene matches: 5. CDR3 size: 14 residues. The germline gives CDR1 LNHDA, CDR2 SQIVND (reference sequence).

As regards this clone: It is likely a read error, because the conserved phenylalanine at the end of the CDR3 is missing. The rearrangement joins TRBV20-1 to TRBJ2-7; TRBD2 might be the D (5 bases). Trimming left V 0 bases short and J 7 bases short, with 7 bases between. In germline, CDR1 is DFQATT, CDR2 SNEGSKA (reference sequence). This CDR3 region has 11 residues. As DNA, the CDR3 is TGCAGTGCTAGAGACGGGGTGGAGCAGTACCTC. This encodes CSARDGVEQYL.

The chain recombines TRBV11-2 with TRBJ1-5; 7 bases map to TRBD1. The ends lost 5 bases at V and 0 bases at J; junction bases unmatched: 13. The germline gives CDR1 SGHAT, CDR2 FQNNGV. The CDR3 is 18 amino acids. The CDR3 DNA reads TGTGCCAGCAGCCAGGGCGGCAGGGGGACTTATAGCAATCAGCCCCAGCATTTT. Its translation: CASSQGGRGTYSNQPQHF.

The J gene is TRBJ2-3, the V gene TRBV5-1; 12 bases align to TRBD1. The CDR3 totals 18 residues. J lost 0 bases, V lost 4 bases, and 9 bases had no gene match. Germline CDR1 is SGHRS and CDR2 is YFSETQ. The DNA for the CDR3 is TGCGCCAGCAGCACGGGACAGGGGGCGCGATCTAGCACAGATACGCAGTATTTT. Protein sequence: CASSTGQGARSSTDTQYF.

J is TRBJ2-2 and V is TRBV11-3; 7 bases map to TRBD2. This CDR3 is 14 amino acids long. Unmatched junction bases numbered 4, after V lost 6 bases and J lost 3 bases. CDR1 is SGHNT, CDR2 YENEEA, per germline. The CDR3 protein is CASSRTSDTGELFF. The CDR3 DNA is TGTGCCAGCAGTCGAACTAGCGACACCGGGGAGCTGTTTTTT.

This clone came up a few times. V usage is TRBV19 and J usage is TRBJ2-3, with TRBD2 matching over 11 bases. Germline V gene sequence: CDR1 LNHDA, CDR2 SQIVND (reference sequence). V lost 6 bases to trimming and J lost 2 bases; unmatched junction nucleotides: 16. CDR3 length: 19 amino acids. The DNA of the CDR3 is TGTGCCAGTAGCTTAGGGCCCCCCGGGACTAGCGGAGTCACAGATACGCAGTATTTT. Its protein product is CASSLGPPGTSGVTDTQYF.